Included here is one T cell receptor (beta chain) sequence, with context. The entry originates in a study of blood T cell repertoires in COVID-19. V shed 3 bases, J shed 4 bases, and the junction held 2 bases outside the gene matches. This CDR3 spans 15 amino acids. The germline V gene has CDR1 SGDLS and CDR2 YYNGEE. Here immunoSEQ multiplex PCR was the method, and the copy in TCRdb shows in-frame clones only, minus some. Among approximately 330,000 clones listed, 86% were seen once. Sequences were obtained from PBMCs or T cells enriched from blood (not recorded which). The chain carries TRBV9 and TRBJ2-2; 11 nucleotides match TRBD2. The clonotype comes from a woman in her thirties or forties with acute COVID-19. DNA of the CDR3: TGTGCCAGCAGCGCTAGCGGGGGGACCACCGGGGAGCTGTTTTTT. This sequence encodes CASSASGGTTGELFF.